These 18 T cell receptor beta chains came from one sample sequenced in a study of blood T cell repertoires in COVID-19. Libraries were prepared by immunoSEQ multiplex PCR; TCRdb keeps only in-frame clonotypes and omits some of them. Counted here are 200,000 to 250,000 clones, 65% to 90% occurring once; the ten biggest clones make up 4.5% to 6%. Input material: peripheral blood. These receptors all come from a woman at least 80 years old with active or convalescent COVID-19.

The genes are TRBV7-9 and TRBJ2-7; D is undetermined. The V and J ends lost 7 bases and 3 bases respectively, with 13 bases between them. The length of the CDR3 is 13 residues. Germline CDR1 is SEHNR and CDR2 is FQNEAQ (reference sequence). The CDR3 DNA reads TGTGCCAGCACAAAAGACAACTACTACGAGCAGTACTTC. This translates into CASTKDNYYEQYF.

CDR3 residues: CASGLVLAGIYNEQFF. For the CDR3, the DNA is TGTGCTAGTGGTTTGGTACTAGCGGGAATTTACAATGAGCAGTTCTTC. The chain combines TRBV12-5 with TRBJ2-1; TRBD2 agrees at 10 bases. J lost 4 bases, V lost 0 bases, and 3 bases had no gene match. The germline V gene encodes CDR1 LGHNT and CDR2 FRNRAP. This CDR3 has 16 amino acids.

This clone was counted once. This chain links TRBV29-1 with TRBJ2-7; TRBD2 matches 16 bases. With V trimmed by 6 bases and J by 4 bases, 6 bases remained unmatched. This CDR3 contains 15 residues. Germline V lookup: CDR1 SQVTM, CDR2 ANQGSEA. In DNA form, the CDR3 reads TGCAGCGTGGGGACTAGCGGGAGGGCCGGGTACGAGCAGTACTTC. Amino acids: CSVGTSGRAGYEQYF.

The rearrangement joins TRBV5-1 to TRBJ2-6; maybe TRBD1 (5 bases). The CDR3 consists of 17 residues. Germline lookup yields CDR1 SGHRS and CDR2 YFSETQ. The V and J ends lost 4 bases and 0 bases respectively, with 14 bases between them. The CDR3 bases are TGCGCCAGCAGCGCCTCCCCCCAGGGCTCTGGGGCCAACGTCCTGACTTTC. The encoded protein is CASSASPQGSGANVLTF.

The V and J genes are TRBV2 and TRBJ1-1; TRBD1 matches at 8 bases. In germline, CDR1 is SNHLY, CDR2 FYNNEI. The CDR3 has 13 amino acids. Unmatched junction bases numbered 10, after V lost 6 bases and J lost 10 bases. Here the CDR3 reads CASRQGARERAFF. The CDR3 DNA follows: TGTGCCAGCAGGCAGGGGGCGCGCGAAAGAGCTTTCTTT.

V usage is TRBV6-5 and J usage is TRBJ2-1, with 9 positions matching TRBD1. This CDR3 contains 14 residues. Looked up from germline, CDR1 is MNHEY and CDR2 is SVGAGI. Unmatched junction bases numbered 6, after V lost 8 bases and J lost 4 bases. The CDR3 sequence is CASQRDRVYNEQFF. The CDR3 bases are TGTGCCAGCCAAAGGGACAGGGTATACAATGAGCAGTTCTTC.

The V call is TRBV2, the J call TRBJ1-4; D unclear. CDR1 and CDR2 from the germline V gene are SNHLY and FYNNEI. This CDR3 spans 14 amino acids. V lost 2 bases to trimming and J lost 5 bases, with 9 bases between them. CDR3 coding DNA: TGTGCCAGCAGTGAACAGGTTTGGAATGAAAAACTGTTTTTT. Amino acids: CASSEQVWNEKLFF.

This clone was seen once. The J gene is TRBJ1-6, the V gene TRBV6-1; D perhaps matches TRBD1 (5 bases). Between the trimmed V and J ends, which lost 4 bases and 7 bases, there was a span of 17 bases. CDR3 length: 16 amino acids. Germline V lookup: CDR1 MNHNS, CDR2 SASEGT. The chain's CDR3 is CASSGVSRGWNSPLHF. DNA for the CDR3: TGTGCCAGCAGTGGTGTGTCAAGGGGTTGGAATTCACCCCTCCACTTT.

This chain's CDR3 is CASSPYFPQSSNQPQHF. DNA of the CDR3: TGTGCCAGCAGCCCTTACTTTCCACAGAGTAGCAATCAGCCCCAGCATTTT. V usage is TRBV6-2 or TRBV6-3 and J usage is TRBJ1-5, with D hard to call. The V gene's germline CDR1 is MNHEY and CDR2 SVGEGT. V was cut by 6 bases and J by 0 bases, with 18 bases left in between. The CDR3 spans 17 residues.

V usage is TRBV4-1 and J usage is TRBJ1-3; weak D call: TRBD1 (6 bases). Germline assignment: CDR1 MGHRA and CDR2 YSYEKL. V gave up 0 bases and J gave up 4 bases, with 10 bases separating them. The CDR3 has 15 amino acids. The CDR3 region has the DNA TGCGCCAGCAGCCAAGATGGGGGCAGGGGAAACACCATATATTTT. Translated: CASSQDGGRGNTIYF.

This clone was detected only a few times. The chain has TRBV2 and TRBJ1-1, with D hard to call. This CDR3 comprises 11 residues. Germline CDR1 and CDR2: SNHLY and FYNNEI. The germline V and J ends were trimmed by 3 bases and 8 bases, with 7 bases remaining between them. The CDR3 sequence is CASSDTFEAFF. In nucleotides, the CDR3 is TGTGCCAGCAGTGATACTTTCGAAGCTTTCTTT.

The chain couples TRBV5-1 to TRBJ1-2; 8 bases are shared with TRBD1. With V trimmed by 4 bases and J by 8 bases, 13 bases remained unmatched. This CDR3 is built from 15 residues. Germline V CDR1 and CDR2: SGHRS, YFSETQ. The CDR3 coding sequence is TGCGCCAGCAGCCCCCAAGGACAGGGATTAAACGGCTACACCTTC. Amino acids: CASSPQGQGLNGYTF.

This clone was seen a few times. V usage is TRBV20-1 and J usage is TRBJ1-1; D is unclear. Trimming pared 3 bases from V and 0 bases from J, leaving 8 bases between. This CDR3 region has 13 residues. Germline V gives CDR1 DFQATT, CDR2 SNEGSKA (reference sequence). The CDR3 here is CSASNSMNTEAFF. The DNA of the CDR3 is TGCAGTGCTAGTAACAGCATGAACACTGAAGCTTTCTTT.

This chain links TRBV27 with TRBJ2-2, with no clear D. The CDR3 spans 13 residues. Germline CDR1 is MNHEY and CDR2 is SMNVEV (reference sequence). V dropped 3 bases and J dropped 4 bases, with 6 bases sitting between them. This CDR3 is CASSFLSTGELFF. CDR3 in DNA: TGTGCCAGCAGTTTTCTATCCACCGGGGAGCTGTTTTTT.

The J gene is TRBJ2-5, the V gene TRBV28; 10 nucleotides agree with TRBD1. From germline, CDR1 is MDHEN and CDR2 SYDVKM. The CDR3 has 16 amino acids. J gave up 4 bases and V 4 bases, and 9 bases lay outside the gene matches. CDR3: CASSSTLRDRGETQYF. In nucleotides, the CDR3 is TGTGCCAGCAGTTCGACTCTAAGGGACAGGGGAGAGACCCAGTACTTC.

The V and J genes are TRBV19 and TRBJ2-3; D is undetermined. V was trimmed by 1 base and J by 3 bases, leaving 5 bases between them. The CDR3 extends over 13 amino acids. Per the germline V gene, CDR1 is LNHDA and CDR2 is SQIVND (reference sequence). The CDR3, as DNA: TGTGCCAGTAGTATAGCTACGACAGATACGCAGTATTTT. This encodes CASSIATTDTQYF. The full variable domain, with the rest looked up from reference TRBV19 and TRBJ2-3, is DGGITQSPKYLFRKEGQNVTLSCEQNLNHDAMYWYRQDPGQGLRLIYYSQIVNDFQKGDIAEGYSVSREKKESFPLTVTSAQKNPTAFYLCASSIATTDTQYFGPGTRLTVL.

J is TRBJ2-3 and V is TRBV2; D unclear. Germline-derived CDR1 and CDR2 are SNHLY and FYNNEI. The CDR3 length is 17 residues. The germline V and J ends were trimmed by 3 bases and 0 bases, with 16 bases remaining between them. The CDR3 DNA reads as TGTGCCAGCAGTGACTCGACACAGTTTTCTAGCACAGATACGCAGTATTTT. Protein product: CASSDSTQFSSTDTQYF. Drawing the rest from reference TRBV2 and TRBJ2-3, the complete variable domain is EPEVTQTPSHQVTQMGQEVILRCVPISNHLYFYWYRQILGQKVEFLVSFYNNEISEKSEIFDDQFSVERPDGSNFTLKIRSTKLEDSAMYFCASSDSTQFSSTDTQYFGPGTRLTVL.

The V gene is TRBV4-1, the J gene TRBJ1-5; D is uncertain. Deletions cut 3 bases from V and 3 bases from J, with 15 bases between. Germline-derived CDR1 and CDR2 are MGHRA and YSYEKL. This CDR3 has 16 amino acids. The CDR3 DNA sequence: TGCGCCAGCAGCCAGGTTCAGGCCCTTAACAATCAGCCCCAGCATTTT. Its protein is CASSQVQALNNQPQHF.